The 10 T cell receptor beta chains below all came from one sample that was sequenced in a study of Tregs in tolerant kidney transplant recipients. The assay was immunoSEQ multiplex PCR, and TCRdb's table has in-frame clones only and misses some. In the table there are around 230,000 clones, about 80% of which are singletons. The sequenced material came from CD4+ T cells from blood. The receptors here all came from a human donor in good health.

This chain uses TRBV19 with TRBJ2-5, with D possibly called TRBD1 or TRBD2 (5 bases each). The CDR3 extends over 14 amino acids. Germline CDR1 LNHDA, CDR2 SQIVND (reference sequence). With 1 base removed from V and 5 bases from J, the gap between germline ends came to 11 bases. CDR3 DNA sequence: TGTGCCAGTAGTATAGGGGACCCTTGGGAGACCCAGTACTTC. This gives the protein CASSIGDPWETQYF.

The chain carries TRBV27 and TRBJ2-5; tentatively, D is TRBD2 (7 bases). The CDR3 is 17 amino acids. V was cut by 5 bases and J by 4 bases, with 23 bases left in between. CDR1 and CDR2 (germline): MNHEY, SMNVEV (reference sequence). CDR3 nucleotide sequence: TGTGCCAGCAGTCCCTACCGAGCGGGATTGGACAGAGAGACCCAGTACTTC. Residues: CASSPYRAGLDRETQYF.

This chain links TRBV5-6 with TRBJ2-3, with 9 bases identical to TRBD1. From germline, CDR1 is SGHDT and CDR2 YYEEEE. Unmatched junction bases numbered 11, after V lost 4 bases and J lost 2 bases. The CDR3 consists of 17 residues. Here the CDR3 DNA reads TGTGCCAGCAGCGGGATTGAGAGGGACAGGGCCACAGATACGCAGTATTTT. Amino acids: CASSGIERDRATDTQYF. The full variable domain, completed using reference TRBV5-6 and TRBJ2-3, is DAGVTQSPTHLIKTRGQQVTLRCSPKSGHDTVSWYQQALGQGPQFIFQYYEEEERQRGNFPDRFSGHQFPNYSSELNVNALLLGDSALYLCASSGIERDRATDTQYFGPGTRLTVL.

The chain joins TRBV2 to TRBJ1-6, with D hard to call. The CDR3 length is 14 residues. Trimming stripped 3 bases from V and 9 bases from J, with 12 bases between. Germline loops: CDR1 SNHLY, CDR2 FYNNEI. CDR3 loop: CASSEGTLGSPLHF. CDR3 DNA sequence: TGTGCCAGCAGTGAGGGCACCCTGGGTTCACCCCTCCACTTT.

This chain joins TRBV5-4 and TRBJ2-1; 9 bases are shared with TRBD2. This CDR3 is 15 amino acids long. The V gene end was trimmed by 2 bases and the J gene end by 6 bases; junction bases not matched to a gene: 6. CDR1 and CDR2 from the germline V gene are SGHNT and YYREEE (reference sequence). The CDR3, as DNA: TGTGCCAGCAGCTTTGAAGCGGGGGGCCCCAATGAGCAGTTCTTC. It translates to CASSFEAGGPNEQFF.

The chain's CDR3 is CASSQDFSTRGSPLHF. The CDR3 bases are TGCGCCAGCAGCCAAGATTTTAGCACGCGAGGTTCACCCCTCCACTTT. The chain employs TRBV4-1 and TRBJ1-6; D not certain. The V end lost 0 bases, the J end lost 9 bases, and 15 bases lay between the germline ends. This CDR3 is 16 amino acids long. CDR1 and CDR2 from the germline V gene are MGHRA and YSYEKL.

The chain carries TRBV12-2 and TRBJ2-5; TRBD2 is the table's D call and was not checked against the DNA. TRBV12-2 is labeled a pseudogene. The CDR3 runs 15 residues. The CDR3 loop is CARRSPGGRGETQYF. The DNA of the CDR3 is TGTGCAAGGCGCTCGCCGGGGGGGCGTGGGGAGACCCAGTACTTC.

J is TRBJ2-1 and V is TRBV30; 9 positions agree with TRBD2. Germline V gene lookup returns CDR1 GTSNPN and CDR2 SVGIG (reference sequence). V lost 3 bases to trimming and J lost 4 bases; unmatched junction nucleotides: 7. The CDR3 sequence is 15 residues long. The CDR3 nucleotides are TGTGCCTGGAGGAGCACTAGCGGGCCTTACAATGAGCAGTTCTTC. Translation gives CAWRSTSGPYNEQFF.

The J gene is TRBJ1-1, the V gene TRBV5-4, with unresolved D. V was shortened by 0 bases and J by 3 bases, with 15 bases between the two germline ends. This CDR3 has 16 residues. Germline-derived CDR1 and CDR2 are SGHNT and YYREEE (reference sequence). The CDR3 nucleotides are TGTGCCAGCAGCTTGGGGTCAGGCCTGGAGGACACTGAAGCTTTCTTT. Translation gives CASSLGSGLEDTEAFF.

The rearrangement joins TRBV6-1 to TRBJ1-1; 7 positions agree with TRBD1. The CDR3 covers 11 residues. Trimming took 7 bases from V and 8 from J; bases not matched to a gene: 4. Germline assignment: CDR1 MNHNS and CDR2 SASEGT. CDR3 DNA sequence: TGTGCCAGCACCAAGGGACAGGAAGCTTTCTTT. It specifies CASTKGQEAFF.